The count of the clone carrying this T cell receptor (beta chain) is one. Its target is unknown. Per the germline V gene, CDR1 is MDHEN and CDR2 is SYDVKM. This CDR3 spans 12 amino acids. V was clipped by 6 bases and J by 5 bases, with 10 bases between them. The data were taken from a study of T cell responses to AZD1222 COVID-19 vaccine. Whole-study context: Second-dose intervals near 4 or 12 weeks were combined.

Overall study findings and caveats: Spike-specific TCRs gained breadth and depth after people received two AZD1222 doses. Seropositivity was recorded at baseline in only five to seven AZD1222 recipients. Most donors were white British, females outnumbered males, and clonal diversity was possibly underestimated.

The assay was immunoSEQ multiplex PCR, and TCRdb's table has in-frame clones only and misses some. This table holds some 150,000 clones, around 93% found once. The clonotype was recovered from an adult in good health. Sequenced here: peripheral blood, sampled on day 0 of AZD1222 vaccination. J is TRBJ1-1 and V is TRBV28; D is ambiguous. This CDR3 reads CASRRDITEAFF. The CDR3 DNA follows: TGTGCCAGCAGAAGAGACATTACTGAAGCTTTCTTT.